The present entry profiles one T cell receptor (beta chain) with its context. Recruitment covered about 25 US areas and drew participants whose ages spanned roughly 18 to 89 years. This sample was taken from a study of blood T cell repertoires in COVID-19. About the study: Some COVID-19 samples were acute and others convalescent; all came from the United States, Italy and Spain. PBMCs, B-cell-depleted T cells, or T cells provided the cDNA or gDNA that made up the material.

CDR1 SGHDT and CDR2 YYEEEE come from the germline V gene. With 0 bases removed from V and 4 bases from J, the gap between germline ends came to 11 bases. CDR3 size: 16 residues. TCRdb keeps only in-frame clones here, not all; method: immunoSEQ multiplex PCR. The sample carries approximately 210,000 clones, approximately 80% recorded once. V and J are TRBV5-6 and TRBJ2-6; D may be TRBD1 (5 bases). The receptor was derived from a man aged 25-40 years with acute COVID-19. Sequencing was carried out using PBMCs or T cells enriched from blood (not recorded which). Here the CDR3 reads CASSLEMGPGANVLTF. The CDR3 nucleotides read TGTGCCAGCAGCTTGGAAATGGGGCCCGGGGCCAACGTCCTGACTTTC.